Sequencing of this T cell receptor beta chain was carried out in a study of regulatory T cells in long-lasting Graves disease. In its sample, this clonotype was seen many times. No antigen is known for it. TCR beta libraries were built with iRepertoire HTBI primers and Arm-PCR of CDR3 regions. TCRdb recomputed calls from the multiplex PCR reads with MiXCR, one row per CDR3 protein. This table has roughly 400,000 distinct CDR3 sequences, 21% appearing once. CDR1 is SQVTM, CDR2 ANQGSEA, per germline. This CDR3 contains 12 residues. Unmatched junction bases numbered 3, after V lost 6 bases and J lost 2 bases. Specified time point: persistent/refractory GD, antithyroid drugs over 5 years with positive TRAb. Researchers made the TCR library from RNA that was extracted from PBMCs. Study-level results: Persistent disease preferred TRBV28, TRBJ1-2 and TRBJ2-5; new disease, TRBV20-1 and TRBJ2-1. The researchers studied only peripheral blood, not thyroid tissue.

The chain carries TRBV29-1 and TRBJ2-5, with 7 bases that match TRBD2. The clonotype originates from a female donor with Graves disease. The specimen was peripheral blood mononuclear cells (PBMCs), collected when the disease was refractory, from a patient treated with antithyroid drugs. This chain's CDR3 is CSVRGKQETQYF. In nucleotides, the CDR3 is TGCAGCGTGCGGGGGAAGCAAGAGACCCAGTACTTC.